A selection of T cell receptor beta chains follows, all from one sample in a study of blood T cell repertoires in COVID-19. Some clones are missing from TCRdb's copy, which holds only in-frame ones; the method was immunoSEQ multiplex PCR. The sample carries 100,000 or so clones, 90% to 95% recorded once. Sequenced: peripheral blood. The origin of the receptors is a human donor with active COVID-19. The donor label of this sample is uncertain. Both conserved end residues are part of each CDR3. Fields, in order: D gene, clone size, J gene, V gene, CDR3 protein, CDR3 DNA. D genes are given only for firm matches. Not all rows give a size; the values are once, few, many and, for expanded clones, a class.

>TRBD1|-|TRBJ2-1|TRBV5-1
CASSVTGGSYNEQFF
TGCGCCAGCAGCGTGACAGGGGGCTCCTACAATGAGCAGTTCTTC
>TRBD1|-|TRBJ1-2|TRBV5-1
CASSASGQGNYGYTF
TGCGCCAGCAGCGCCTCGGGACAGGGTAACTATGGCTACACCTTC
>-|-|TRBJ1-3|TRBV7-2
CASSRRQAEGNTIYF
TGTGCCAGCAGCAGAAGACAGGCAGAAGGAAACACCATATATTTT
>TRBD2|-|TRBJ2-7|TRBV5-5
CASSFPHSGSSYEQYF
TGTGCCAGCAGCTTCCCTCATAGCGGGAGCTCCTACGAGCAGTACTTC
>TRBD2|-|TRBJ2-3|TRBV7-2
CASSTPTSADTQYF
TGTGCCAGCAGCACCCCGACTAGCGCAGATACGCAGTATTTT
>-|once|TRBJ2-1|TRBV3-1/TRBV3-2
CASSPQPGAFIDEQFF
TGTGCCAGCAGCCCCCAGCCAGGGGCGTTTATCGATGAGCAGTTCTTC
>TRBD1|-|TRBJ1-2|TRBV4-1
CASSQVGTGDGYGYTF
TGCGCCAGCAGCCAAGTAGGAACAGGGGATGGCTATGGCTACACCTTC
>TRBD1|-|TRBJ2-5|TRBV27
CASRIRQGLLQETQYF
TGTGCCAGCAGGATACGACAGGGGCTTTTGCAAGAGACCCAGTACTTC
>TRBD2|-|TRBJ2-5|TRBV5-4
CASSLKFLLADKETQYF
TGTGCCAGCAGCTTGAAATTTTTACTAGCGGATAAAGAGACCCAGTACTTC
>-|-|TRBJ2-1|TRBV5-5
CASSGGLRGEQFF
TGTGCCAGCAGCGGTGGGCTACGGGGTGAGCAGTTCTTC
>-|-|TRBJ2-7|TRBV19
CASSITAPAYEQYF
TGTGCCAGTAGTATAACCGCCCCAGCCTACGAGCAGTACTTC
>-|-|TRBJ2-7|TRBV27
CATSQDGRPAYEQYF
TGTGCCACCAGTCAGGACGGGAGACCCGCCTACGAGCAGTACTTC
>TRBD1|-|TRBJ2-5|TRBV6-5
CASHYRGRGETQYF
TGTGCCAGCCATTACAGGGGGCGCGGGGAGACCCAGTACTTC
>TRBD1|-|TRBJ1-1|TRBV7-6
CASSLATGGLTNTEAFF
TGTGCCAGCAGCTTAGCCACAGGGGGCCTCACGAACACTGAAGCTTTCTTT
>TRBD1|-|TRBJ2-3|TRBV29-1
CSAPGQGAGAQYF
TGCAGCGCCCCGGGACAGGGGGCCGGGGCGCAGTATTTT
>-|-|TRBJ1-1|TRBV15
CATSGRNTEAFF
TGTGCCACCAGCGGGCGTAACACTGAAGCTTTCTTT
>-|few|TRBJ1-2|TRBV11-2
CASSLAGGNGYTF
TGTGCCAGCAGCTTAGCCGGGGGGAATGGCTACACCTTC
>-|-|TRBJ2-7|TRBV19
CASRGGPAEQYF
TGTGCCAGTAGGGGAGGACCCGCGGAGCAGTACTTC
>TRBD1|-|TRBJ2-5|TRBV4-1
CASSNRDRVQKTQYF
TGCGCCAGCAGCAACCGGGACAGGGTTCAAAAGACCCAGTACTTC
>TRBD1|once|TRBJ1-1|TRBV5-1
CASISITGGGTEAFF
TGCGCCAGCATTTCCATTACAGGGGGCGGCACTGAAGCTTTCTTT
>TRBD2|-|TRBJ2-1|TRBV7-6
CASSLRLAGGLYNEQFF
TGTGCCAGCAGCCTGCGACTAGCGGGGGGTCTTTACAATGAGCAGTTCTTC
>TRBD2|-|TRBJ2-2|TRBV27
CASSFALAASTGELFF
TGTGCCAGCAGTTTTGCCCTAGCGGCTAGCACCGGGGAGCTGTTTTTT
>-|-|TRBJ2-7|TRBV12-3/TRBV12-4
CASSREWAEQYF
TGTGCCAGCAGTCGCGAATGGGCCGAGCAGTACTTC
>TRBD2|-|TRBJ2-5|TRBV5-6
CASSRAGGGGTQYF
TGTGCCAGCAGCCGGGCCGGGGGGGGCGGGACCCAGTACTTC
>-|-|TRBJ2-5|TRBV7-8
CASSLARWPIITQETQYF
TGTGCCAGCAGCTTAGCGCGGTGGCCGATTATAACCCAAGAGACCCAGTACTTC
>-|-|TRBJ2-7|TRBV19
CASSISRDLSYEQYF
TGTGCCAGTAGTATCAGCCGGGACTTATCCTACGAGCAGTACTTC
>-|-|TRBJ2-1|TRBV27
CASRIGGNEQFF
TGTGCCAGCAGGATTGGGGGGAATGAGCAGTTCTTC
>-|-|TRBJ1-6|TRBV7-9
CASSLETGNSPLHF
TGTGCCAGCAGCTTAGAAACAGGGAATTCACCCCTCCACTTT
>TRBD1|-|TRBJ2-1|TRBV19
CASSMTGGSYNEQFF
TGTGCCAGTAGTATGACAGGGGGCTCCTACAATGAGCAGTTCTTC